The 22 T cell receptor beta chains below all came from one sample that was sequenced in a study of identical twins. TCRdb used MiXCR to reprocess the 5' RACE reads, holding one entry per CDR3 protein. The sample shows about 890,000 distinct CDR3 sequences, roughly 12% of them seen only once. The sample also formed part of further work on yellow fever vaccine responses in identical twins.

Sample: PBMCs. These TCRs come from a woman between 18 and 29 years old in good health.

This clonotype has a count of ten or more. The CDR3 sequence is CASSLSQGASGYTF. Written as DNA, the CDR3 is TGTGCCAGCAGTTTATCCCAGGGGGCCAGTGGCTACACCTTC. The chain recombines TRBV12-3 or TRBV12-4 with TRBJ1-2, with 8 bases fitting TRBD1. The CDR3 covers 14 residues. V trimming: 2 bases; J trimming: 7 bases; junction bases outside the gene matches: 6.

The chain has TRBV4-1 and TRBJ1-1; 9 bases are shared with TRBD1. With 4 bases clipped from V and 8 bases from J, the junction kept 11 bases outside the gene matches. The CDR3 spans 15 residues. Germline V lookup: CDR1 MGHRA, CDR2 YSYEKL. The CDR3 sequence is CASSPYRDREGEAFF. DNA for the CDR3: TGCGCCAGCAGCCCCTACCGGGACAGGGAGGGCGAAGCTTTCTTT.

This clonotype was counted many times. The chain recombines TRBV12-3 or TRBV12-4 with TRBJ2-7, with D uncertain. The germline V and J ends were trimmed by 6 bases and 3 bases, with 12 bases remaining between them. The CDR3 is 13 residues long. In DNA form, the CDR3 reads TGTGCCAGCAGAGCGACGCCAGTCTACGAGCAGTACTTC. This gives the protein CASRATPVYEQYF.

This clonotype was seen only a few times. This chain uses TRBV20-1 with TRBJ2-3; D is possibly TRBD2 (5 bases). The CDR3 length is 12 residues. CDR1 is DFQATT and CDR2 is SNEGSKA in the germline V gene (reference sequence). Trimming left V 5 bases short and J 6 bases short, with 12 bases between. The CDR3 region is CSACPGIDTQYF. As DNA, the CDR3 is TGCAGTGCTTGCCCGGGGATTGATACGCAGTATTTT.

This clonotype was detected many times. The CDR3 spells CSVSGGSSYEQYF. The CDR3 DNA reads TGCAGCGTCTCTGGGGGTTCTTCCTACGAGCAGTACTTC. J is TRBJ2-7 and V is TRBV29-1; either TRBD1 or TRBD2 may fit D (5 bases each). Trimming took 6 bases from V and 1 from J, leaving 13 bases between them. CDR1 and CDR2 (germline): SQVTM, ANQGSEA. The CDR3 has 13 amino acids.

This clonotype was seen a few times. The chain couples TRBV6-2 or TRBV6-3 to TRBJ1-1, with no clear D. The CDR3 extends over 13 amino acids. V was clipped by 6 bases and J by 5 bases, with 13 bases between them. CDR1 and CDR2 (germline): MNHEY, SVGEGT. CDR3 protein: CASSPGSFTEAFF. CDR3 bases: TGTGCCAGCAGCCCCGGGAGCTTTACTGAAGCTTTCTTT.

The table lists this clonotype with a few counts. V and J are TRBV4-1 and TRBJ2-7; weak D call: TRBD1 (5 bases). With 0 bases removed from V and 2 bases from J, the gap between germline ends came to 11 bases. The CDR3 consists of 15 residues. CDR1 MGHRA and CDR2 YSYEKL come from the germline V gene. The CDR3 DNA reads as TGCGCCAGCAGCCAAGATCCAGGGTTCACCTACGAGCAGTACTTC. This gives the protein CASSQDPGFTYEQYF.

CDR3: CSARDGETGSYNEQFF. As DNA, the CDR3 is TGCAGTGCTAGAGACGGGGAAACGGGCTCCTACAATGAGCAGTTCTTC. This chain joins TRBV20-1 and TRBJ2-1; D is perhaps TRBD2 (5 bases). CDR3 length equals 16 residues. The V gene lost 0 bases and the J gene lost 0 bases, with 12 bases spanning the gap. CDR1 DFQATT and CDR2 SNEGSKA come from the germline V gene (reference sequence).

This clonotype occurred a few times. This sequence joins TRBV7-9 and TRBJ1-1; 7 nucleotides align to TRBD1. This CDR3 spans 14 amino acids. Germline CDR1 SEHNR, CDR2 FQNEAQ (reference sequence). V gave up 7 bases and J gave up 5 bases; unmatched junction bases: 10. The CDR3 is CASKPRQGDTEAFF. DNA of the CDR3: TGTGCCAGCAAGCCACGGCAGGGGGATACTGAAGCTTTCTTT.

The V call is TRBV4-1, the J call TRBJ2-1; 10 positions agree with TRBD2. The CDR3 runs to 15 residues. Germline CDR1 and CDR2: MGHRA and YSYEKL. V trimming: 1 base; J trimming: 9 bases; junction bases outside the gene matches: 6. In nucleotides, the CDR3 is TGCGCCAGCAGCCAAGTTGGGCTAGCGGGAGCTGAGCAGTTCTTC. This gives the protein CASSQVGLAGAEQFF.

This clonotype was seen many times. J is TRBJ1-5 and V is TRBV20-1, with 7 bases that match TRBD1. V shed 0 bases and J 3 bases; nucleotides not matched to a gene: 8. Germline V gene lookup returns CDR1 DFQATT and CDR2 SNEGSKA (reference sequence). The CDR3 has 16 residues. This CDR3 is CSARDDRVGLNQPQHF. In DNA form, the CDR3 reads TGCAGTGCTAGAGATGACAGGGTCGGCCTCAATCAGCCCCAGCATTTT.

This clonotype showed up just a few times. The V gene is TRBV20-1, the J gene TRBJ1-2; D call uncertain. The CDR3 covers 10 residues. Germline values: CDR1 DFQATT, CDR2 SNEGSKA (reference sequence). V dropped 5 bases and J dropped 4 bases, with 5 bases sitting between them. The CDR3 is CSALTYGYTF. In nucleotides, the CDR3 is TGCAGTGCTCTTACCTATGGCTACACCTTC.

This clonotype was counted at least ten times. The chain links TRBV5-1 to TRBJ1-1, with TRBD1 as a possible D gene (5 bases). V lost 2 bases and J lost 1, with 9 bases in between. The germline V gene encodes CDR1 SGHRS and CDR2 YFSETQ. The CDR3 contains 14 residues. This CDR3 reads CASSFGHQNTEAFF. The CDR3 DNA sequence: TGCGCCAGCAGCTTTGGACATCAGAACACTGAAGCTTTCTTT. The entire variable domain, with the rest obtained from reference TRBV5-1 and TRBJ1-1, is as follows: KAGVTQTPRYLIKTRGQQVTLSCSPISGHRSVSWYQQTPGQGLQFLFEYFSETQRNKGNFPGRFSGRQFSNSRSEMNVSTLELGDSALYLCASSFGHQNTEAFFGQGTRLTVV.

The CDR3 loop reads CASSSWTGGYNQPQHF. The DNA for the CDR3 is TGTGCCAGCAGCTCTTGGACAGGGGGCTACAATCAGCCCCAGCATTTT. The chain employs TRBV5-6 and TRBJ1-5; 11 nucleotides match TRBD1. CDR3 length equals 16 residues. The V gene end was trimmed by 3 bases and the J gene end by 3 bases; junction bases not matched to a gene: 5. In germline, CDR1 is SGHDT, CDR2 YYEEEE.

This clonotype was detected a few times. A junction end diverges from the germline sequence, so it may reflect a read error. This chain links TRBV11-2 with TRBJ2-3; D call uncertain. The CDR3 covers 14 residues. The germline CDR1 and CDR2 sequences are SGHAT and FQNNGV. The CDR3 protein is CASSLSGRPDTQCF. In nucleotides, the CDR3 is TGTGCCAGCAGCCTATCTGGGCGCCCAGATACGCAGTGTTTT.

This chain connects TRBV12-3 or TRBV12-4 to TRBJ2-7; the match to TRBD1 covers 9 bases. The CDR3 covers 15 residues. Unmatched junction bases numbered 13, after V lost 6 bases and J lost 7 bases. The CDR3 reads CASSILRDRAVEQYF. The DNA for the CDR3 is TGTGCCAGCAGCATTTTGCGGGACAGGGCGGTTGAGCAGTACTTC.

The rearrangement uses TRBV20-1 and TRBJ2-7; the D gene is possibly TRBD1 (7 bases). The CDR3 sequence is 12 residues long. Trimming pared 4 bases from V and 7 bases from J, leaving 14 bases between. CDR1 and CDR2 (germline): DFQATT, SNEGSKA (reference sequence). CDR3 loop: CSAMEGAGEQYF. The CDR3 coding sequence is TGCAGTGCTATGGAGGGGGCCGGGGAGCAGTACTTC.

There are many counts of this clonotype. V usage is TRBV12-3 or TRBV12-4 and J usage is TRBJ2-1, with a weak D call TRBD2 (5 bases). The V end was cut by 7 bases, the J end by 4 bases, with 20 bases between. CDR3 length: 16 residues. CDR3 coding DNA: TGTGCCAGCACTCCCTCCCTTACTAGGTTATACAATGAGCAGTTCTTC. It encodes CASTPSLTRLYNEQFF.

This clonotype was seen only a few times. This chain joins TRBV3-1 and TRBJ2-7; D gene unclear. The V gene's germline CDR1 is LGHDT and CDR2 YNNKEL (reference sequence). With 1 base removed from V and 1 base from J, the gap between germline ends came to 8 bases. This CDR3 spans 14 amino acids. DNA for the CDR3: TGTGCCAGCAGCCAAGGAATTACTTCCTACGAGCAGTACTTC. Translation: CASSQGITSYEQYF.

This clonotype was detected many times. This chain links TRBV5-1 with TRBJ2-4, with 11 bases that match TRBD2. The V and J ends lost 3 bases and 6 bases, in that order; junction bases with no gene match: 14. This CDR3 spans 18 amino acids. Germline-derived CDR1 and CDR2 are SGHRS and YFSETQ. In DNA form, the CDR3 reads TGCGCCAGCAGCTACGCTGGCCCCACTAGCGGGAGTCCAAACATTCAGTACTTC. Translating it yields CASSYAGPTSGSPNIQYF.

The chain couples TRBV6-1 to TRBJ2-7; tentatively, D is TRBD1 or TRBD2 (5 bases each). The CDR3 has 14 amino acids. Per germline, CDR1 MNHNS and CDR2 SASEGT. V was cut by 6 bases and J by 3 bases, with 15 bases left in between. The CDR3 DNA is TGTGCCAGCAGCCGCACCTTGGGGGTCTACGAGCAGTACTTC. This codes for CASSRTLGVYEQYF.

There are many counts of this clonotype. The chain has TRBV6-1 and TRBJ1-5; D remains unclear. V lost 4 bases and J lost 0, with 7 bases in between. Germline V gene data show CDR1 as MNHNS and CDR2 as SASEGT. CDR3 length equals 14 residues. The CDR3 region has the DNA TGTGCCAGCAGTGGGGAAGCTAGCAATCAGCCCCAGCATTTT. This codes for CASSGEASNQPQHF.